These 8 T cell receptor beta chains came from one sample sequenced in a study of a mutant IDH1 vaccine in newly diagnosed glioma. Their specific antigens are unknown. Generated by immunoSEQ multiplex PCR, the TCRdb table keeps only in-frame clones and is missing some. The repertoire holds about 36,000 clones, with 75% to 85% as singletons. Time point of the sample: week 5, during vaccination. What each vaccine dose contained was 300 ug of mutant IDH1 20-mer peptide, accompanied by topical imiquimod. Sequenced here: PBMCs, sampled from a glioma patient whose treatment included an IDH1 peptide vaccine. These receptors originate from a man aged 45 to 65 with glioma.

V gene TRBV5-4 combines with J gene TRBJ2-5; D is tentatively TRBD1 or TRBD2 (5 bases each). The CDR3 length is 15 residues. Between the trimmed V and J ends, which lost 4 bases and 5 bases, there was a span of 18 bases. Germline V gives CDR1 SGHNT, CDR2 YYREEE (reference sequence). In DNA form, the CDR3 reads TGTGCCAGCAGCGACACTGTGAGGGGACGCGAGACCCAGTACTTC. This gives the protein CASSDTVRGRETQYF.

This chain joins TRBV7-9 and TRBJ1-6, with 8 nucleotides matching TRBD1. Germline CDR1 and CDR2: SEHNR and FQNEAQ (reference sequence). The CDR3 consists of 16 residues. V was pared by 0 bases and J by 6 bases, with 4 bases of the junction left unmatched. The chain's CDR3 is CASSLAGGQGNSPLHF. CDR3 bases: TGTGCCAGCAGCTTAGCGGGTGGACAGGGTAATTCACCCCTCCACTTT.

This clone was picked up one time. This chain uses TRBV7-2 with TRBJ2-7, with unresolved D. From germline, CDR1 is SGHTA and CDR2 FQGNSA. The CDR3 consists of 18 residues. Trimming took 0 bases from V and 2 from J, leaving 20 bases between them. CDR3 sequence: CASSLAGSTATIPYEQYF. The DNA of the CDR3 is TGTGCCAGCAGCTTAGCGGGCTCGACGGCCACTATCCCCTACGAGCAGTACTTC.

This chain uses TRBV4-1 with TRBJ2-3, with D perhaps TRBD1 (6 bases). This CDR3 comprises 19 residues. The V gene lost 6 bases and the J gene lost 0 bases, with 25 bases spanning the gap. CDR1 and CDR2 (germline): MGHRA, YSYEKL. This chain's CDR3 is CASRVTLGDRTTSTDTQYF. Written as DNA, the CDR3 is TGCGCCAGCAGGGTAACATTAGGCGACAGGACAACTAGCACAGATACGCAGTATTTT.

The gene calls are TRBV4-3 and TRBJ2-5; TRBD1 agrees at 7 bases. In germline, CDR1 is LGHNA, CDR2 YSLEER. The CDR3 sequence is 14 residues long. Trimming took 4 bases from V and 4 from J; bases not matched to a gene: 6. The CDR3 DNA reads TGCGCCAGCAGCCCTCGGGCAGGGGGAGAGACCCAGTACTTC. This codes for CASSPRAGGETQYF.

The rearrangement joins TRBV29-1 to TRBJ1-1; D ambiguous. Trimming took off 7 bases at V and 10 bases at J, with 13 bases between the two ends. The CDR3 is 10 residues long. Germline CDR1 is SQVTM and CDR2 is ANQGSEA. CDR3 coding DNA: TGCAGCGCTTATTACAAGTCAGCTTTCTTT. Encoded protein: CSAYYKSAFF.

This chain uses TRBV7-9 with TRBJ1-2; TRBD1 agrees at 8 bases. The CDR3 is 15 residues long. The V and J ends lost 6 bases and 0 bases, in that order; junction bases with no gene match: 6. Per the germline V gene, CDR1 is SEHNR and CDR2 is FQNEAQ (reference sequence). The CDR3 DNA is TGTGCCAGCAGTCTAGGACAGGGAACTAACTATGGCTACACCTTC. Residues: CASSLGQGTNYGYTF.

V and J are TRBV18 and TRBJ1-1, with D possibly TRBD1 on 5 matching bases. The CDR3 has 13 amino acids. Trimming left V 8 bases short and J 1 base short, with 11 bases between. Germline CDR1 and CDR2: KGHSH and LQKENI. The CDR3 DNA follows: TGTGCCAGCGCACGGGGGGAGAACACTGAAGCTTTCTTT. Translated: CASARGENTEAFF.